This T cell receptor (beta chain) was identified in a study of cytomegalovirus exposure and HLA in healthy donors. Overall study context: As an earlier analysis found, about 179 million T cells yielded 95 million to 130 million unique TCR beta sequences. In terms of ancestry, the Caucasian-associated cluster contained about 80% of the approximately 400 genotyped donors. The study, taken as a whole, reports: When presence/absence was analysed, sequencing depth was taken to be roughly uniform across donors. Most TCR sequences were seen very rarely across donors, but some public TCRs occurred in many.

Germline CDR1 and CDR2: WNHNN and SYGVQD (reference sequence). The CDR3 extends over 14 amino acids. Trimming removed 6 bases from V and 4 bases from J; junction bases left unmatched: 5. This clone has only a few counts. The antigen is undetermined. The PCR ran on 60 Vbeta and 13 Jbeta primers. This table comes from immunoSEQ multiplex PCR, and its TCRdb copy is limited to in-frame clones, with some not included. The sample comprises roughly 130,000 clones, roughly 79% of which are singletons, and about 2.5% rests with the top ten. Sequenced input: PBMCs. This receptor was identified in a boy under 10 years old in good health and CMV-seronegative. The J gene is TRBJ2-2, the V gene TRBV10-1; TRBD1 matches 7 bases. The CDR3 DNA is TGCGCCAGCAGCACAGGGGTGGGCACCGGGGAGCTGTTTTTT. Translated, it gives CASSTGVGTGELFF.